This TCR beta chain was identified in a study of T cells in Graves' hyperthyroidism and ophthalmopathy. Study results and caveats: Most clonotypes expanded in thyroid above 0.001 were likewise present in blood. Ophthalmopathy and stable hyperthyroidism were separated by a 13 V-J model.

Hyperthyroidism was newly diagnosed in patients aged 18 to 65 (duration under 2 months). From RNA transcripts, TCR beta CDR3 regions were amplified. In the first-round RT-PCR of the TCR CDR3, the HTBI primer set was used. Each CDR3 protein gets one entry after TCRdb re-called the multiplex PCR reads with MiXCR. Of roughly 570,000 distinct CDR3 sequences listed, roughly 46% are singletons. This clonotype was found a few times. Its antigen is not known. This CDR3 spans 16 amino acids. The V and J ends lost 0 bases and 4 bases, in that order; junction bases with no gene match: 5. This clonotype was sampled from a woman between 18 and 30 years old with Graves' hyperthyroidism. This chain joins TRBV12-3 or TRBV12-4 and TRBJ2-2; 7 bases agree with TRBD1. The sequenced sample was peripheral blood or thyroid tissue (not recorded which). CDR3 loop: CASSLAGAGGTGELFF. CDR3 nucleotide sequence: TGTGCCAGCAGTTTAGCGGGGGCAGGGGGCACCGGGGAGCTGTTTTTT.